The rows below give T cell receptor beta chains drawn from one sample of a study of blood T cell repertoires in COVID-19. The method was immunoSEQ multiplex PCR; TCRdb's version includes in-frame clones alone and lacks a portion of them. In the table there are around 500,000 clones, about 85% of which are singletons. Specimen: PBMCs or T cells enriched from blood (not recorded which). Receptor source: a woman aged 60 to 75 who had recovered from COVID-19. Each CDR3 is given with its conserved first and last residue. The order of the fields is J gene, V gene, clone size, CDR3 length, D gene, CDR3 protein, CDR3 DNA. The D gene is left open where the match is weak. The size field is filled for only some rows; it gives once, few, many or a size class.

J gene: TRBJ2-5
V gene: TRBV2
clone size: .
CDR3 length: 12
D gene: .
CDR3 protein: CASKRDQETQYF
CDR3 DNA: TGTGCCAGCAAGAGGGATCAAGAGACCCAGTACTTC

J gene: TRBJ1-6
V gene: TRBV6-1
clone size: .
CDR3 length: 14
D gene: .
CDR3 protein: CASSERSWNSPLHF
CDR3 DNA: TGTGCCAGCAGTGAGCGGAGCTGGAATTCACCCCTCCACTTT

J gene: TRBJ1-2
V gene: TRBV27
clone size: .
CDR3 length: 16
D gene: TRBD1
CDR3 protein: CASSFGDGQGPYGYTF
CDR3 DNA: TGTGCCAGCAGTTTCGGGGATGGACAGGGCCCCTATGGCTACACCTTC

J gene: TRBJ2-3
V gene: TRBV29-1
clone size: .
CDR3 length: 12
D gene: .
CDR3 protein: CSVFPTGDTQYF
CDR3 DNA: TGCAGCGTTTTCCCAACAGGGGATACGCAGTATTTT

J gene: TRBJ2-3
V gene: TRBV5-1
clone size: .
CDR3 length: 16
D gene: TRBD2
CDR3 protein: CASSSWTSGGRYEQYF
CDR3 DNA: TGCGCCAGCAGCTCCTGGACTAGCGGAGGGAGGTATGAGCAGTATTTT

J gene: TRBJ1-6
V gene: TRBV5-8
clone size: .
CDR3 length: 13
D gene: TRBD1
CDR3 protein: CASRQGYNSPLHF
CDR3 DNA: TGTGCCAGCCGACAGGGATATAATTCACCCCTCCACTTT

J gene: TRBJ2-2
V gene: TRBV24-1
clone size: .
CDR3 length: 16
D gene: TRBD1
CDR3 protein: CATSDIGTGRAGELFF
CDR3 DNA: TGTGCCACCAGTGATATAGGGACAGGGAGGGCCGGGGAGCTGTTTTTT

J gene: TRBJ2-3
V gene: TRBV4-1
clone size: .
CDR3 length: 15
D gene: TRBD2
CDR3 protein: CASSPPGLATDTQYF
CDR3 DNA: TGCGCCAGCAGCCCCCCAGGACTAGCGACAGATACGCAGTATTTT

J gene: TRBJ1-5
V gene: TRBV25-1
clone size: .
CDR3 length: 16
D gene: TRBD1
CDR3 protein: CASDGVPTGNDQPQHF
CDR3 DNA: TGTGCCAGCGATGGGGTGCCGACAGGGAATGATCAGCCCCAGCATTTT

J gene: TRBJ2-3
V gene: TRBV19
clone size: .
CDR3 length: 15
D gene: TRBD2
CDR3 protein: CASSRGGGRTDTQYF
CDR3 DNA: TGTGCCAGTAGTAGAGGCGGGGGACGCACAGATACGCAGTATTTT

J gene: TRBJ1-3
V gene: TRBV6-1
clone size: few
CDR3 length: 15
D gene: .
CDR3 protein: CASSESPSSGNTIYF
CDR3 DNA: TGTGCCAGCAGTGAATCTCCGAGCTCTGGAAACACCATATATTTT

J gene: TRBJ2-2
V gene: TRBV5-5
clone size: .
CDR3 length: 13
D gene: .
CDR3 protein: CASSNTQGGELFF
CDR3 DNA: TGTGCCAGCAGCAACACACAGGGCGGGGAGCTGTTTTTT

J gene: TRBJ1-1
V gene: TRBV10-1
clone size: .
CDR3 length: 13
D gene: TRBD1
CDR3 protein: CASSDRGDAEAFF
CDR3 DNA: TGCGCCAGCTCAGACAGGGGAGATGCCGAAGCTTTCTTT

J gene: TRBJ2-1
V gene: TRBV2
clone size: .
CDR3 length: 14
D gene: .
CDR3 protein: CASRSAGLSNEQFF
CDR3 DNA: TGTGCCAGCAGGTCGGCGGGACTCTCCAATGAGCAGTTCTTC

J gene: TRBJ1-1
V gene: TRBV7-2
clone size: .
CDR3 length: 15
D gene: .
CDR3 protein: CASSLVVIGGTEAFF
CDR3 DNA: TGTGCCAGCAGCTTAGTAGTCATAGGGGGCACTGAAGCTTTCTTT

J gene: TRBJ2-3
V gene: TRBV7-2
clone size: once
CDR3 length: 15
D gene: TRBD2
CDR3 protein: CASSFGGGSTDTQYF
CDR3 DNA: TGTGCCAGCAGCTTCGGCGGGGGGAGCACAGATACGCAGTATTTT

J gene: TRBJ2-7
V gene: TRBV19
clone size: .
CDR3 length: 18
D gene: TRBD1
CDR3 protein: CASTGGTGSARKIYEQYF
CDR3 DNA: TGTGCCAGTACCGGGGGGACAGGGTCGGCCCGAAAGATCTACGAGCAGTACTTC

J gene: TRBJ1-2
V gene: TRBV6-6
clone size: once
CDR3 length: 14
D gene: .
CDR3 protein: CASSWWERDYGYTF
CDR3 DNA: TGTGCCAGCAGTTGGTGGGAGCGGGACTATGGCTACACCTTC

J gene: TRBJ1-5
V gene: TRBV10-3
clone size: .
CDR3 length: 14
D gene: TRBD1
CDR3 protein: CAISSQGVSQPQHF
CDR3 DNA: TGTGCCATCAGTTCCCAGGGGGTAAGCCAGCCCCAGCATTTT

J gene: TRBJ2-1
V gene: TRBV5-1
clone size: .
CDR3 length: 15
D gene: TRBD2
CDR3 protein: CASSVTSGGWNEQFF
CDR3 DNA: TGCGCCAGCAGCGTGACTAGCGGGGGATGGAATGAGCAGTTCTTC

J gene: TRBJ1-3
V gene: TRBV11-2
clone size: few
CDR3 length: 13
D gene: .
CDR3 protein: CASSRTAGNTIYF
CDR3 DNA: TGTGCCAGCAGCCGGACAGCTGGAAACACCATATATTTT

J gene: TRBJ1-2
V gene: TRBV25-1
clone size: .
CDR3 length: 11
D gene: .
CDR3 protein: CASSEPRGRTF
CDR3 DNA: TGTGCCAGCAGTGAACCCAGGGGACGCACCTTC

J gene: TRBJ2-5
V gene: TRBV9
clone size: .
CDR3 length: 15
D gene: TRBD1
CDR3 protein: CASAKAGQVQETQYF
CDR3 DNA: TGTGCCAGCGCGAAGGCGGGACAGGTCCAGGAGACCCAGTACTTC

J gene: TRBJ1-6
V gene: TRBV27
clone size: once
CDR3 length: 13
D gene: .
CDR3 protein: CASRGQINSPLHF
CDR3 DNA: TGTGCCAGCAGGGGACAAATTAATTCACCCCTCCACTTT

J gene: TRBJ2-7
V gene: TRBV7-2
clone size: .
CDR3 length: 15
D gene: TRBD2
CDR3 protein: CASSFSGAGGNEQYF
CDR3 DNA: TGTGCCAGCAGCTTCTCTGGGGCGGGAGGGAACGAGCAGTACTTC

J gene: TRBJ2-2
V gene: TRBV6-5
clone size: .
CDR3 length: 14
D gene: .
CDR3 protein: CASSKGPGTGELFF
CDR3 DNA: TGTGCCAGCAGTAAGGGCCCGGGAACCGGGGAGCTGTTTTTT

J gene: TRBJ1-2
V gene: TRBV10-3
clone size: .
CDR3 length: 14
D gene: .
CDR3 protein: CAIRRSSSGDGYTF
CDR3 DNA: TGTGCCATCAGGCGATCTTCGAGCGGGGATGGCTACACCTTC

J gene: TRBJ1-4
V gene: TRBV5-6
clone size: once
CDR3 length: 15
D gene: TRBD1
CDR3 protein: CASSLAGQANEKLFF
CDR3 DNA: TGTGCCAGCAGCTTGGCGGGACAGGCTAATGAAAAACTGTTTTTT

J gene: TRBJ2-1
V gene: TRBV18
clone size: once
CDR3 length: 12
D gene: .
CDR3 protein: CASSRQGNEQFF
CDR3 DNA: TGTGCCAGCTCTCGCCAGGGGAATGAGCAGTTCTTC

J gene: TRBJ1-5
V gene: TRBV9
clone size: few
CDR3 length: 14
D gene: .
CDR3 protein: CASSVGQDYQPQHF
CDR3 DNA: TGTGCCAGCAGCGTAGGGCAGGACTATCAGCCCCAGCATTTT

J gene: TRBJ2-2
V gene: TRBV3-1/TRBV3-2
clone size: .
CDR3 length: 15
D gene: .
CDR3 protein: CASELRQGNTGELFF
CDR3 DNA: TGTGCTAGCGAGCTCAGGCAGGGGAACACCGGGGAGCTGTTTTTT

J gene: TRBJ1-3
V gene: TRBV5-4
clone size: .
CDR3 length: 15
D gene: .
CDR3 protein: CASSLGAESGNTIYF
CDR3 DNA: TGTGCCAGCAGCTTGGGGGCAGAGTCGGGAAACACCATATATTTT

J gene: TRBJ2-7
V gene: TRBV27
clone size: .
CDR3 length: 15
D gene: TRBD1
CDR3 protein: CASSLDRGVSYEQYF
CDR3 DNA: TGTGCCAGCAGTCTTGACAGGGGGGTCTCCTACGAGCAGTACTTC

J gene: TRBJ1-5
V gene: TRBV29-1
clone size: few
CDR3 length: 14
D gene: .
CDR3 protein: CSVQKDSSEGPQHF
CDR3 DNA: TGCAGCGTCCAAAAGGACAGTTCCGAAGGGCCCCAGCATTTT

J gene: TRBJ2-5
V gene: TRBV27
clone size: .
CDR3 length: 18
D gene: TRBD2
CDR3 protein: CASSLWGTSGSLQETQYF
CDR3 DNA: TGTGCCAGCAGTTTATGGGGGACTAGCGGGAGCCTCCAAGAGACCCAGTACTTC

J gene: TRBJ2-7
V gene: TRBV5-1
clone size: .
CDR3 length: 14
D gene: TRBD2
CDR3 protein: CASSLSGDSYEQYF
CDR3 DNA: TGCGCCAGCAGCTTAAGCGGGGATTCCTACGAGCAGTACTTC

J gene: TRBJ2-3
V gene: TRBV2
clone size: once
CDR3 length: 16
D gene: .
CDR3 protein: CASSEAREARPDTQYF
CDR3 DNA: TGTGCCAGCAGTGAAGCGCGGGAAGCCAGGCCAGATACGCAGTATTTT